The rows below give T cell receptor beta chains drawn from one sample of a study of OX40 agonist ivuxolimab in advanced cancers. Assay: immunoSEQ multiplex PCR; the TCRdb copy retains only in-frame clones and omits some. Among around 53,000 clones listed, 85% were seen once. The sequences come from CD4+ or CD8+ T cells sorted from blood, collected in a trial of the OX40 agonist ivuxolimab. The receptors come from an adult with an advanced solid tumor such as melanoma, head and neck, liver or kidney cancer. Each CDR3 is given with its conserved first and last residue. The order of the fields is J gene, D gene, V gene, CDR3 length, CDR3 protein, CDR3 DNA. A D gene is named only where the DNA matches it firmly.

j_gene: TRBJ1-2
d_gene: -
v_gene: TRBV7-9
len: 12
CDR3aa: CASSPGQYIEGF
CDR3nt: TGTGCCAGCAGCCCCGGACAGTACATTGAAGGCTTC

j_gene: TRBJ1-1
d_gene: -
v_gene: TRBV29-1
len: 15
CDR3aa: CSVDPWGHMNTEAFF
CDR3nt: TGCAGCGTTGATCCCTGGGGACACATGAACACTGAAGCTTTCTTT

j_gene: TRBJ1-2
d_gene: -
v_gene: TRBV6-1
len: 15
CDR3aa: CASSELSALSYGYTF
CDR3nt: TGTGCCAGCAGTGAATTAAGTGCCCTCTCCTATGGCTACACCTTC

j_gene: TRBJ1-1
d_gene: -
v_gene: TRBV25-1
len: 12
CDR3aa: CASSETFTEAFF
CDR3nt: TGTGCCAGCAGTGAAACGTTCACTGAAGCTTTCTTT

j_gene: TRBJ1-1
d_gene: -
v_gene: TRBV7-3
len: 15
CDR3aa: CASSLSREKNTEAFF
CDR3nt: TGTGCCAGCAGCTTAAGTCGGGAGAAGAACACTGAAGCTTTCTTT

j_gene: TRBJ1-1
d_gene: TRBD1
v_gene: TRBV4-2
len: 17
CDR3aa: CASSFGGNRGTSTEAFF
CDR3nt: TGTGCCAGCAGCTTTGGCGGGAACAGGGGGACGAGCACTGAAGCTTTCTTT

j_gene: TRBJ2-4
d_gene: -
v_gene: TRBV18
len: 12
CDR3aa: CASSPRGDIQYF
CDR3nt: TGTGCCAGCTCACCCCGAGGGGACATTCAGTACTTC

j_gene: TRBJ2-7
d_gene: -
v_gene: TRBV29-1
len: 14
CDR3aa: CSVEARDNSYEQYF
CDR3nt: TGCAGCGTTGAAGCTCGAGACAACTCCTACGAGCAGTACTTC

j_gene: TRBJ1-1
d_gene: -
v_gene: TRBV28
len: 11
CDR3aa: CASSRNTEAFF
CDR3nt: TGTGCCAGCAGCCGGAACACTGAAGCTTTCTTT

j_gene: TRBJ2-3
d_gene: TRBD2
v_gene: TRBV5-4
len: 16
CDR3aa: CASSAISGASTDTQYF
CDR3nt: TGTGCCAGCAGCGCAATTAGCGGGGCAAGCACAGATACGCAGTATTTT